These 27 T cell receptor beta chains share one sample of origin, sequenced in a study of blood T cells in healthy people across ages. Combining a sample-barcoded 5' primer with a J-beta primer mix, a second PCR ran for roughly 7 to 12 cycles. TCRdb used MiXCR to reprocess the 5' RACE reads, holding one entry per CDR3 protein. The table lists approximately 780,000 distinct CDR3 sequences, more than 25% of them singletons. These same records also appear under a second study, on T cells of mothers and their children.

Input material: blood. These TCRs come from a boy younger than 18 in good health.

This clonotype was detected only a few times. The gene calls are TRBV5-1 and TRBJ2-3; TRBD2 aligns across 7 bases. The length of the CDR3 is 15 residues. J gave up 2 bases and V 4 bases, and 7 bases lay outside the gene matches. The germline CDR1 and CDR2 sequences are SGHRS and YFSETQ. The CDR3 nucleotides are TGCGCCAGCAGCCAGGGAGGGAGGATCACAGATACGCAGTATTTT. As protein: CASSQGGRITDTQYF.

As regards this clonotype: Germline and junction disagree at one end, which may indicate a read error. The chain joins TRBV27 to TRBJ2-2, with a tentative D call TRBD2 (6 bases). Looked up from germline, CDR1 is MNHEY and CDR2 is SMNVEV (reference sequence). This CDR3 is 11 amino acids long. The CDR3 spells CTSGQAGELFF. The CDR3 region has the DNA TGTACCAGCGGGCAAGCCGGGGAGCTGTTTTTT.

This clonotype was recorded once. In nucleotides, the CDR3 is TGTGCCATCAGTGGGTCGACTCGATCTAATGAAAAACTGTTTTTT. Its protein is CAISGSTRSNEKLFF. This chain joins TRBV10-3 and TRBJ1-4; D gene unclear. V dropped 4 bases and J dropped 3 bases, with 12 bases sitting between them. Germline CDR1 is ENHRY and CDR2 is SYGVKD. The CDR3 spans 15 residues.

The J gene is TRBJ1-2, the V gene TRBV6-2 or TRBV6-3; 8 bases fit TRBD1. Trimming at V came to 7 bases and at J to 8 bases, leaving 9 bases not matched to a gene. Germline V gene data show CDR1 as MNHEY and CDR2 as SVGEGT. CDR3 length: 13 residues. In DNA, the CDR3 is TGTGCCAGCACAAAGGACAGGGCCTTCGGCTACACCTTC. It yields the protein CASTKDRAFGYTF.

This clonotype was seen repeatedly, ten times or more. The rearrangement links TRBV12-3 or TRBV12-4 to TRBJ2-5, with D uncertain. Trimming took 0 bases from V and 5 from J, leaving 7 bases between them. The CDR3 is 13 amino acids. The CDR3 is CASSLALTETQYF. CDR3 DNA: TGTGCCAGCAGTTTAGCGCTGACGGAGACCCAGTACTTC.

This clonotype was observed a few times. This chain connects TRBV7-9 to TRBJ1-4; D gene ambiguous. There are 13 residues in the CDR3. Germline lookup yields CDR1 SEHNR and CDR2 FQNEAQ (reference sequence). Trimming took 0 bases from V and 8 from J, leaving 7 bases between them. As DNA, the CDR3 is TGTGCCAGCAGCTTAGCTGGGGTCGAAAAACTGTTTTTT. Protein sequence: CASSLAGVEKLFF.

This clonotype has a handful of counts. At one end, the junction sequence differs from germline, possibly due to a read error. This chain joins TRBV7-2 and TRBJ1-1, with unresolved D. CDR1 is SGHTA, CDR2 FQGNSA, per germline. The length of the CDR3 is 19 residues. The chain's CDR3 is CASSLEVSRSWLMKTEAFF. CDR3 nucleotides: TGTGCCAGCAGCTTAGAAGTAAGTCGGTCCTGGCTGATGAAAACTGAAGCTTTCTTT.

The DNA of the CDR3 is TGCAGTGCTAGATACAGGGTTACTAATGAAAAACTGTTTTTT. Its translation: CSARYRVTNEKLFF. The chain employs TRBV20-1 and TRBJ1-4, with D maybe TRBD1 (6 bases). The CDR3 is 14 residues long. The V end was cut by 2 bases, the J end by 2 bases, with 9 bases between. CDR1 and CDR2 from the germline V gene are DFQATT and SNEGSKA (reference sequence).

V gene TRBV6-1 combines with J gene TRBJ1-1, with a tentative D call TRBD1 (5 bases). The V gene's germline CDR1 is MNHNS and CDR2 SASEGT. The CDR3 is 17 amino acids. Deletions cut 2 bases from V and 0 bases from J, with 16 bases between. The CDR3 is CASSEWGGGGMNTEAFF. The CDR3 DNA follows: TGTGCCAGCAGTGAATGGGGCGGGGGGGGTATGAACACTGAAGCTTTCTTT.

The rearrangement links TRBV3-1 to TRBJ1-4, with D perhaps TRBD1 (6 bases). This CDR3 region has 14 residues. With 0 bases removed from V and 8 bases from J, the gap between germline ends came to 10 bases. CDR1 and CDR2 (germline): LGHDT, YNNKEL (reference sequence). The CDR3 sequence is CASSQDRGAEKLFF. CDR3 in DNA: TGTGCCAGCAGCCAAGATAGGGGGGCGGAAAAACTGTTTTTT.

The V and J genes are TRBV5-4 and TRBJ2-1; the D gene is possibly TRBD2 (6 bases). V lost 0 bases to trimming and J lost 2 bases, with 9 bases between them. The germline gives CDR1 SGHNT, CDR2 YYREEE (reference sequence). The CDR3 sequence is 15 residues long. The CDR3 nucleotides are TGTGCCAGCAGCTTGGATAGCGGAACCTACAATGAGCAGTTCTTC. Translating gives CASSLDSGTYNEQFF.

The chain combines TRBV7-2 with TRBJ2-1; 7 bases agree with TRBD2. Germline loops: CDR1 SGHTA, CDR2 FQGNSA. Unmatched junction bases numbered 11, after V lost 5 bases and J lost 10 bases. CDR3 length: 14 residues. The CDR3 coding sequence is TGTGCCAGCAGCCCTAGGCGACTAGCCGGAGAGCAGTTCTTC. It translates to CASSPRRLAGEQFF.

This clonotype was seen more than once but under ten times. J is TRBJ2-4 and V is TRBV12-3 or TRBV12-4; D not certain. The CDR3 runs 12 residues. V dropped 5 bases and J dropped 8 bases, with 10 bases sitting between them. CDR3 in amino acids: CASSPRPYIQYF. For the CDR3, the DNA is TGTGCCAGCAGTCCCCGCCCCTACATTCAGTACTTC.

V is TRBV2 and J is TRBJ2-7; 7 nucleotides match TRBD1. This CDR3 contains 16 residues. V was pared by 3 bases and J by 0 bases, with 8 bases of the junction left unmatched. Germline V lookup: CDR1 SNHLY, CDR2 FYNNEI. CDR3 region: CASSDVGQISSYEQYF. Here the CDR3 DNA reads TGTGCCAGCAGTGATGTGGGACAGATTAGCTCCTACGAGCAGTACTTC.

This clonotype has only a few counts. The chain has TRBV4-1 and TRBJ1-4; no clear D gene. The CDR3 length is 17 residues. Germline V lookup: CDR1 MGHRA, CDR2 YSYEKL. The V end was cut by 0 bases, the J end by 2 bases, with 13 bases between. In nucleotides, the CDR3 is TGCGCCAGCAGCCAAGATAGGTCCGGGAGTACTAATGAAAAACTGTTTTTT. Translating gives CASSQDRSGSTNEKLFF.

This clonotype showed up just a few times. The rearrangement joins TRBV5-1 to TRBJ1-1; D perhaps matches TRBD1 (5 bases). Trimming pared 1 base from V and 6 bases from J, leaving 7 bases between. Germline values: CDR1 SGHRS, CDR2 YFSETQ. CDR3 size: 12 residues. The CDR3 DNA sequence: TGCGCCAGCAGCTTGTGGGGACCTGAAGCTTTCTTT. It is translated as CASSLWGPEAFF.

Regarding this clonotype: One end of the junction does not line up with germline, which may come from a read error. The chain employs TRBV5-1 and TRBJ2-3; 9 bases agree with TRBD1. CDR1 and CDR2 from the germline V gene are SGHRS and YFSETQ. CDR3 length equals 16 residues. The CDR3 coding sequence is TGCGCCAGCAGCTTGGGTACAGGGGGCGACACAGATACGCAATATTTT. Its protein product is CASSLGTGGDTDTQYF.

The genes are TRBV6-1 and TRBJ2-7; 7 bases match TRBD1. The germline CDR1 and CDR2 sequences are MNHNS and SASEGT. V was pared by 3 bases and J by 1 base, with 6 bases of the junction left unmatched. The CDR3 loop spans 15 amino acids. The CDR3 sequence: CASSDVGTVSYEQYF. Here the CDR3 DNA reads TGTGCCAGCAGTGACGTAGGGACAGTTTCCTACGAGCAGTACTTC.

This chain links TRBV5-1 with TRBJ2-1; D perhaps matches TRBD2 (6 bases). Looked up from germline, CDR1 is SGHRS and CDR2 is YFSETQ. The CDR3 is made up of 16 amino acids. V lost 4 bases and J 7 bases, leaving 21 bases between the germline ends. The CDR3 DNA sequence: TGCGCCAGCAGCCCTGGATACGGGGGTCCCCATAATGAGCAGTTCTTC. Its translation: CASSPGYGGPHNEQFF.

The chain's CDR3 is CSVGHMNTEAFF. The CDR3 bases are TGCAGCGTAGGGCACATGAACACTGAAGCTTTCTTT. This chain connects TRBV29-1 to TRBJ1-1; unclear D gene. Trimming removed 6 bases at V and 0 bases at J, with 8 bases between. The length of the CDR3 is 12 residues. Germline V gives CDR1 SQVTM, CDR2 ANQGSEA. The whole variable domain, remainder taken from reference TRBV29-1 and TRBJ1-1, is SAVISQKPSRDICQRGTSLTIQCQVDSQVTMMFWYRQQPGQSLTLIATANQGSEATYESGFVIDKFPISRPNLTFSTLTVSNMSPEDSSIYLCSVGHMNTEAFFGQGTRLTVV.

This clonotype was seen only a few times. This chain joins TRBV9 and TRBJ2-5, with 7 bases that match TRBD2. The germline CDR1 and CDR2 sequences are SGDLS and YYNGEE. This CDR3 is built from 14 residues. V lost 0 bases, J lost 5 bases, and 4 bases stayed unmatched. CDR3 coding DNA: TGTGCCAGCAGCGTAGACGGGGGAGGGGAGACCCAGTACTTC. It codes for CASSVDGGGETQYF.

This chain links TRBV5-1 with TRBJ2-5; TRBD2 matches at 15 bases. Germline V gives CDR1 SGHRS, CDR2 YFSETQ. V gave up 4 bases and J gave up 4 bases; unmatched junction bases: 14. There are 19 residues in the CDR3. The CDR3 here is CASSPLSGTSGGRTETQYF. The CDR3 bases are TGCGCCAGCAGCCCACTCTCGGGGACTAGCGGGGGGAGGACAGAGACCCAGTACTTC.

The chain employs TRBV7-3 and TRBJ2-2; no firm D call. This CDR3 has 15 residues. Germline CDR1 and CDR2: SGHTA and FQGTGA. V lost 1 base and J lost 2, with 8 bases in between. The CDR3 is CASSLMAANTGELFF. The CDR3 DNA follows: TGTGCCAGCAGCTTAATGGCAGCTAACACCGGGGAGCTGTTTTTT.

In this sample, this clonotype turned up a few times. The chain is built from TRBV5-1 and TRBJ1-1; D may be TRBD1 (5 bases). The CDR3 runs 15 residues. Trimming took 6 bases from V and 5 from J, leaving 20 bases between them. Germline CDR1 SGHRS, CDR2 YFSETQ. Here the CDR3 DNA reads TGCGCCAGCACCCTTGAGGGGACTCCGGGAACTGAAGCTTTCTTT. Translation gives CASTLEGTPGTEAFF.

This clonotype has more than one count but fewer than ten. The J gene is TRBJ1-1, the V gene TRBV6-5, with D unclear. This CDR3 is built from 14 residues. From germline, CDR1 is MNHEY and CDR2 SVGAGI. V lost 6 bases to trimming and J lost 4 bases, with 15 bases between them. The DNA of the CDR3 is TGTGCCAGCAGACGGGCCTGGGGAGGCACTGAAGCTTTCTTT. It encodes CASRRAWGGTEAFF.

A few counts support this clonotype. The chain combines TRBV7-9 with TRBJ1-3; the D is unclear. V was cut by 3 bases and J by 15 bases, with 12 bases left in between. Germline lookup yields CDR1 SEHNR and CDR2 FQNEAQ (reference sequence). CDR3 length equals 11 residues. The DNA of the CDR3 is TGTGCCAGCAGCTTCGGACGACAAACATATTTT. It yields the protein CASSFGRQTYF.

The chain carries TRBV20-1 and TRBJ1-2; tentative D call: TRBD1 (6 bases). The CDR3 extends over 13 amino acids. Germline V gives CDR1 DFQATT, CDR2 SNEGSKA (reference sequence). Trimming cost V 6 bases and J 4 bases, with 15 bases left between them. In DNA, the CDR3 is TGCAGTGCCCAAAGGGAGGGGGGCTATGGCTACACCTTC. This translates into CSAQREGGYGYTF.